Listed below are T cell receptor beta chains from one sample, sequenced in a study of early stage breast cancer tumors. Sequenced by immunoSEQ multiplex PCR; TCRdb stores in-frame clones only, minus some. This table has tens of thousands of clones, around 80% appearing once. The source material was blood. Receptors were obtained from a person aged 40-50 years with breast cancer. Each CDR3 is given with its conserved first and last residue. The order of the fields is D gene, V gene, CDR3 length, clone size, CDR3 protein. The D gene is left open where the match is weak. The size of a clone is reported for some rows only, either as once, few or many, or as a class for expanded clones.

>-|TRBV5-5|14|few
CASSLVQWNTEAFF
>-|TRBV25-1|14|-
CASSGQAEEPEAFF
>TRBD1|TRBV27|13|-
CASSLGTGVGYTF
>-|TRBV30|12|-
CAWRRQNEKLFF
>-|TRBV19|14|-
CASSTWESNEKLFF
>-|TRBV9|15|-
CASSVTGLSTDTQYF
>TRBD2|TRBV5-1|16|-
CASSLEAGGGTDTQYF
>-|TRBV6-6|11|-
CASSPRDEQYF
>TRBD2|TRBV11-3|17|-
CASSSTSGKVAYNEQFF
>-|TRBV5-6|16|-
CASSQKVNSITDTQYF
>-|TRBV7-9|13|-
CASSLMASETQYF
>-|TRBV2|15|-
CASTNSEEVTDTQYF
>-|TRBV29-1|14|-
CSVEDTRRGETQYF
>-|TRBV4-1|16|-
CASSQGLTPNLYEQYF
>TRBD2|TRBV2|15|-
CASNGLAGSPGEQYF
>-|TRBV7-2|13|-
CASGNYDQETQYF
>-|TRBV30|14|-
CACYKEGYNSPLHF
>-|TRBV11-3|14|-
CASSFGTANYEQYF
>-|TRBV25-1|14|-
CASSESTGSYEQYF
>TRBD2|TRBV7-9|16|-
CASSSRTSGRAVEQYF
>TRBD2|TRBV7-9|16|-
CASSSGTSAYTDTQYF
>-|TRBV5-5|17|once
CASSGGFGTANINEQFF
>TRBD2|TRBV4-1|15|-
CASSQAPSGIGEQFF